This T cell receptor (beta chain) was profiled in a study of cytomegalovirus exposure and HLA in healthy donors. The trim removed 6 bases at V and 1 base at J, leaving 8 bases unmatched. The CDR3 sequence is 16 residues long. Germline assignment: CDR1 MDHEN and CDR2 SYDVKM. The study ran its PCR with 60 Vbeta and 13 Jbeta primers. Some clones are missing from TCRdb's copy, which holds only in-frame ones; the method was immunoSEQ multiplex PCR. In all, the sample yields under 250,000 clones. This chain links TRBV28 with TRBJ2-5; 10 nucleotides line up with TRBD2. The sample was PBMCs. This clonotype originated in a girl aged 2 to 10 in good health and CMV-seropositive. CDR3 DNA: TGTGCCAGCAGAACTCAGCGGGAGGGCCCCCAAGAGACCCAGTACTTC. Translating gives CASRTQREGPQETQYF.